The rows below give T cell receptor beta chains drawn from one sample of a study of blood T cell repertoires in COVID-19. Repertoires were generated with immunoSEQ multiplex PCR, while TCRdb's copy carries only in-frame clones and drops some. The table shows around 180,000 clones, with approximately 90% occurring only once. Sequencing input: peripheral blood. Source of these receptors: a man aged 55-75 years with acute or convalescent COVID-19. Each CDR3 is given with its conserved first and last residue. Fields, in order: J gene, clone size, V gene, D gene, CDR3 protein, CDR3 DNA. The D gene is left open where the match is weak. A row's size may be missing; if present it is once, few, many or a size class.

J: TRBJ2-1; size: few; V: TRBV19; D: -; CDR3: CASSIVAGVYEQFF; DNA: TGTGCCAGTAGTATAGTGGCAGGGGTATATGAGCAGTTCTTC
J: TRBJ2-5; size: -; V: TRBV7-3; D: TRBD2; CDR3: CASSSLAGGQETQYF; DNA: TGTGCCAGCAGCTCCCTCGCGGGGGGACAAGAGACCCAGTACTTC
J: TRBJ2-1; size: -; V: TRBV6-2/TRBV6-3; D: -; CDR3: CASSYPDNEQFF; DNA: TGTGCCAGCAGTTATCCGGACAATGAGCAGTTCTTC
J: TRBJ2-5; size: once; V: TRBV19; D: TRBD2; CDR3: CASSWASGGTYQETQYF; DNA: TGTGCCAGTAGTTGGGCCAGCGGGGGGACGTACCAAGAGACCCAGTACTTC
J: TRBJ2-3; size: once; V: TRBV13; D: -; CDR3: CASSLPGLADTQYF; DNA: TGTGCCAGCAGCTTACCGGGACTCGCGGATACGCAGTATTTT
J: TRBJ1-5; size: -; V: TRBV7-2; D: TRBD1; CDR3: CASSSQGGGQPQHF; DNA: TGTGCCAGCAGTTCACAGGGGGGAGGACAGCCCCAGCATTTT
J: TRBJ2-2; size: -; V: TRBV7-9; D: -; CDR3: CASSQLTGDTGELFF; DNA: TGTGCCAGCAGCCAGTTGACAGGAGACACCGGGGAGCTGTTTTTT
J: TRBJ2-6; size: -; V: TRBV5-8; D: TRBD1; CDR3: CASSSGQLSGANVLTF; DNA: TGTGCCAGCAGCTCGGGACAGCTCTCTGGGGCCAACGTCCTGACTTTC
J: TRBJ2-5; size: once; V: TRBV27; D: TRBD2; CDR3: CASSSGTSGRETQYF; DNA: TGTGCCAGCAGTTCCGGGACTAGCGGGAGGGAGACCCAGTACTTC
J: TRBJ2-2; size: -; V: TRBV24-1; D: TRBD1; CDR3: CATSDPGTGDTGELFF; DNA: TGTGCCACCAGTGATCCGGGGACAGGGGACACCGGGGAGCTGTTTTTT
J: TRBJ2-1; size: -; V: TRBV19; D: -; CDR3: CASSIDLAPYNEQFF; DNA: TGTGCCAGTAGTATAGACCTAGCCCCCTACAATGAGCAGTTCTTC
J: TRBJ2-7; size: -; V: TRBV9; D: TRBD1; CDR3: CASSAGTGASYEQYF; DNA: TGTGCCAGCAGCGCCGGGACAGGGGCATCCTACGAGCAGTACTTC
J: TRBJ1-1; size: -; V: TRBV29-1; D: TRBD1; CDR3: CSVEDNRQGARENTEAFF; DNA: TGCAGCGTTGAAGACAATAGACAGGGGGCAAGGGAGAACACTGAAGCTTTCTTT
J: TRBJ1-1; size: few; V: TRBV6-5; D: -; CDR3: CASSPFLQGTEAFF; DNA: TGTGCCAGCAGTCCTTTTCTTCAGGGAACTGAAGCTTTCTTT
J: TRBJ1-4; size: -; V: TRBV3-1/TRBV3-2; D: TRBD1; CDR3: CASSQGQGGSEKLFF; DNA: TGTGCCAGCAGCCAAGGACAGGGGGGTAGCGAAAAACTGTTTTTT
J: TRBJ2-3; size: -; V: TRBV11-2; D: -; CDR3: CASSLDGGSTDTQYF; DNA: TGTGCCAGCAGCTTAGATGGCGGGAGCACAGATACGCAGTATTTT
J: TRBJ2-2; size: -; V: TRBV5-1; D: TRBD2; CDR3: CASSRATAGGPGGELFF; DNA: TGCGCCAGCAGCCGAGCGACGGCGGGGGGGCCTGGCGGGGAGCTGTTTTTT
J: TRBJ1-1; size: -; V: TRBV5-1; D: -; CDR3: CASSLGGGTEAFF; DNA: TGCGCCAGCAGCTTGGGGGGAGGCACTGAAGCTTTCTTT
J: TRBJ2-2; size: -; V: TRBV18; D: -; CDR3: CASSLQGSTGELFF; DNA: TGTGCCAGCTCACTTCAGGGAAGCACCGGGGAGCTGTTTTTT
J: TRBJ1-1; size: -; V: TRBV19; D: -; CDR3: CASGDTRGTMNTEAFF; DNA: TGTGCCAGTGGGGACACCCGAGGGACCATGAACACTGAAGCTTTCTTT
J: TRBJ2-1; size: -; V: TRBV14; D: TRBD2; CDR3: CASSSRPGLAGGDEQFF; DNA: TGTGCCAGCAGCTCCCGACCGGGACTAGCGGGGGGAGATGAGCAGTTCTTC
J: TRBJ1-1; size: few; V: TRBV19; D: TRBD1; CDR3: CASSGQGYIEAFF; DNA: TGTGCCAGTAGTGGACAGGGGTACATTGAAGCTTTCTTT
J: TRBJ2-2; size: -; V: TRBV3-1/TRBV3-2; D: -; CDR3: CASSQDSGPNTGELFF; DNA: TGTGCCAGCAGCCAAGATAGTGGGCCGAACACCGGGGAGCTGTTTTTT
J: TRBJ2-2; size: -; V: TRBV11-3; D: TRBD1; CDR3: CASSLSGQYTGELFF; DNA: TGTGCCAGCAGCTTATCGGGACAGTACACCGGGGAGCTGTTTTTT
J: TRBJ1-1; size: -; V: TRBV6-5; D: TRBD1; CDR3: CASRDRVSAEAFF; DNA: TGTGCCAGCAGAGACAGGGTATCAGCTGAAGCTTTCTTT
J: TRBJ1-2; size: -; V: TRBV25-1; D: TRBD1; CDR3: CASSTGGHYGYTF; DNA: TGTGCCAGCAGCACAGGGGGACACTATGGCTACACCTTC